Each of the 27 T cell receptor beta chains below was sequenced from the same sample in a study of PD-1 blockade in classical Hodgkin lymphoma. Generated by immunoSEQ multiplex PCR, the TCRdb table keeps only in-frame clones and is missing some. The sample comprises roughly 60,000 clones, 88% of which are singletons, and 5% to 6% rests with the top ten. No patient escaped relapse after autologous stem cell transplantation, and brentuximab vedotin exposure varied. Sequenced material: peripheral blood mononuclear cells (PBMCs), taken before the second cycle of nivolumab. The receptor source for this set is a human donor with classical Hodgkin lymphoma.

CDR3 residues: CASKVGIQANYGYTF. The CDR3 DNA follows: TGTGCCTCCAAGGTCGGAATACAAGCTAACTATGGCTACACCTTC. This chain uses TRBV6-1 with TRBJ1-2; D gene ambiguous. Germline CDR1 MNHNS, CDR2 SASEGT. Between the trimmed V and J ends, which lost 11 bases and 0 bases, there was a span of 19 bases. This CDR3 has 15 amino acids.

This chain links TRBV19 with TRBJ2-5; D may be TRBD2 (6 bases). CDR1 is LNHDA and CDR2 is SQIVND in the germline V gene (reference sequence). The V and J ends lost 5 bases and 5 bases respectively, with 18 bases between them. The CDR3 runs 15 residues. For the CDR3, the DNA is TGTGCCAGTAGTCCCAGGACACTGGAGGGGGAGACCCAGTACTTC. It translates to CASSPRTLEGETQYF. The entire variable domain, with the rest obtained from reference TRBV19 and TRBJ2-5, is as follows: DGGITQSPKYLFRKEGQNVTLSCEQNLNHDAMYWYRQDPGQGLRLIYYSQIVNDFQKGDIAEGYSVSREKKESFPLTVTSAQKNPTAFYLCASSPRTLEGETQYFGPGTRLLVL.

This chain links TRBV15 with TRBJ2-7, with 9 bases that match TRBD1. The V gene end was trimmed by 0 bases and the J gene end by 2 bases; junction bases not matched to a gene: 2. CDR1 is LNHNV, CDR2 YYDKDF, per germline (reference sequence). This CDR3 spans 15 amino acids. The CDR3 bases are TGTGCCACCAGCAGAGATCGACAGGGGGCCTACGAGCAGTACTTC. It specifies CATSRDRQGAYEQYF.

The chain links TRBV9 to TRBJ2-7; 8 bases match TRBD2. The CDR3 has 15 amino acids. Trimming at V came to 0 bases and at J to 1 base, leaving 3 bases not matched to a gene. Germline V gene sequence: CDR1 SGDLS, CDR2 YYNGEE. CDR3 bases: TGTGCCAGCAGCGTAGCCAGCGGGGGATCCTACGAGCAGTACTTC. It specifies CASSVASGGSYEQYF.

The chain is built from TRBV30 and TRBJ2-1; D is undetermined. Per germline, CDR1 GTSNPN and CDR2 SVGIG (reference sequence). V was clipped by 1 base and J by 2 bases, with 6 bases between them. This CDR3 is built from 13 residues. CDR3 amino acids: CAWSGGTYNEQFF. CDR3 sequence (DNA): TGTGCCTGGAGTGGAGGTACCTACAATGAGCAGTTCTTC.

The rearrangement joins TRBV7-3 to TRBJ1-1; D perhaps matches TRBD1 (5 bases). The V gene's germline CDR1 is SGHTA and CDR2 FQGTGA. CDR3 length: 14 residues. Trimming shortened V by 5 bases and J by 4 bases, and 14 bases separated the two germline ends. CDR3 region: CASSEGSGFTEAFF. The DNA of the CDR3 is TGTGCCAGCAGCGAGGGGTCAGGGTTCACTGAAGCTTTCTTT.

The gene calls are TRBV7-2 and TRBJ1-6, with 7 positions matching TRBD1. Germline V CDR1 and CDR2: SGHTA, FQGNSA. The trim removed 5 bases at V and 4 bases at J, leaving 5 bases unmatched. The CDR3 length is 15 residues. CDR3: CASSLRGQYNSPLHF. The DNA of the CDR3 is TGTGCCAGCAGCCTGCGGGGACAGTATAATTCACCCCTCCACTTT.

V gene TRBV7-9 combines with J gene TRBJ1-2; D remains unclear. The CDR3 has 13 residues. The germline V gene encodes CDR1 SEHNR and CDR2 FQNEAQ (reference sequence). Trimming stripped 2 bases from V and 6 bases from J, with 10 bases between. CDR3: CASSLLDFNGYTF. In nucleotides, the CDR3 is TGTGCCAGCAGCTTACTGGACTTCAATGGCTACACCTTC.

V gene TRBV7-9 combines with J gene TRBJ1-5; 8 bases align to TRBD1. The germline V gene has CDR1 SEHNR and CDR2 FQNEAQ (reference sequence). There are 15 residues in the CDR3. J lost 9 bases, V lost 1 base, and 8 bases had no gene match. Here the CDR3 reads CASSLDGSGGTPQHF. DNA for the CDR3: TGTGCCAGCAGCTTAGATGGGTCAGGGGGCACGCCCCAGCATTTT.

The CDR3 DNA follows: TGTGCCAGCAAGGTCGGGGAGCCGGATGGCTACACCTTC. It codes for CASKVGEPDGYTF. The chain employs TRBV28 and TRBJ1-2; D unclear. V shed 7 bases and J shed 6 bases, with 15 bases lying between them. The CDR3 length is 13 residues. The germline V gene encodes CDR1 MDHEN and CDR2 SYDVKM.

This clone appeared once. The gene calls are TRBV7-6 and TRBJ2-5; tentative D call: TRBD2 (6 bases). This CDR3 is built from 16 residues. Trimming shortened V by 7 bases and J by 1 base, and 19 bases separated the two germline ends. In germline, CDR1 is SGHVS, CDR2 FNYEAQ. CDR3 nucleotide sequence: TGTGCCAGCACCGTTTCGGGGGTGCTGCCCCAAGAGACCCAGTACTTC. Translated, it gives CASTVSGVLPQETQYF.

This clone was seen a single time. The V gene is TRBV5-4, the J gene TRBJ2-7, with D perhaps TRBD2 (6 bases). CDR1 and CDR2 from the germline V gene are SGHNT and YYREEE (reference sequence). Between the trimmed V and J ends, which lost 3 bases and 5 bases, there was a span of 12 bases. CDR3 length: 13 residues. The DNA for the CDR3 is TGTGCCAGCAGCTCGACTAGTACAAACGAGCAGTACTTC. Amino acids: CASSSTSTNEQYF.

This sequence joins TRBV15 and TRBJ1-1; 7 bases are shared with TRBD1. This CDR3 comprises 12 residues. Germline lookup yields CDR1 LNHNV and CDR2 YYDKDF (reference sequence). V was pared by 5 bases and J by 10 bases, with 7 bases of the junction left unmatched. The CDR3 region has the DNA TGTGCCACCAGCCGTACAGGGGAAGGAGCTTTCTTT. This codes for CATSRTGEGAFF. Supplemented by reference TRBV15 and TRBJ1-1, the full variable domain reads DAMVIQNPRYQVTQFGKPVTLSCSQTLNHNVMYWYQQKSSQAPKLLFHYYDKDFNNEADTPDNFQSRRPNTSFCFLDIRSPGLGDTAMYLCATSRTGEGAFFGQGTRLTVV.

The V and J genes are TRBV28 and TRBJ1-1, with D possibly matching TRBD1 (6 bases). This CDR3 contains 14 residues. CDR1 MDHEN and CDR2 SYDVKM come from the germline V gene. Trimming removed 8 bases from V and 3 bases from J, with 16 bases in between. CDR3 sequence: CASGSTGRDTEAFF. The CDR3 nucleotides read TGTGCCAGCGGATCTACAGGGAGGGACACTGAAGCTTTCTTT. Using reference TRBV28 and TRBJ1-1 for the parts outside the CDR3, the full variable domain is DVKVTQSSRYLVKRTGEKVFLECVQDMDHENMFWYRQDPGLGLRLIYFSYDVKMKEKGDIPEGYSVSREKKERFSLILESASTNQTSMYLCASGSTGRDTEAFFGQGTRLTVV.

The genes are TRBV27 and TRBJ2-7, with a tentative D call TRBD1 (6 bases). V was pared by 6 bases and J by 3 bases, with 15 bases between. The CDR3 has 14 residues. Germline values: CDR1 MNHEY, CDR2 SMNVEV (reference sequence). As DNA, the CDR3 is TGTGCCAGCAGAATGACAGGTTTCAACTACGAGCAGTACTTC. As protein: CASRMTGFNYEQYF.

This sequence joins TRBV14 and TRBJ2-1, with 9 bases aligning to TRBD1. This CDR3 has 21 residues. CDR1 and CDR2 (germline): SGHDN, FVKESK. J lost 0 bases, V lost 1 base, and 16 bases had no gene match. The CDR3 bases are TGTGCCAGCAGCCAAGGCCGAGGCGGGACAGGGCCTGTTAGCTCCTACAATGAGCAGTTCTTC. Translation gives CASSQGRGGTGPVSSYNEQFF.

The chain couples TRBV6-5 to TRBJ2-2; TRBD2 agrees at 9 bases. The V and J ends lost 7 bases and 3 bases, in that order; junction bases with no gene match: 3. There are 14 residues in the CDR3. The germline V gene has CDR1 MNHEY and CDR2 SVGAGI. Here the CDR3 DNA reads TGTGCCAGCACCCTAGCGGGGCACACCGGGGAGCTGTTTTTT. As protein: CASTLAGHTGELFF.

This clone was seen once. The chain recombines TRBV7-9 with TRBJ2-5; 12 positions match TRBD1. Unmatched junction bases numbered 6, after V lost 3 bases and J lost 4 bases. The CDR3 has 16 residues. Germline values: CDR1 SEHNR, CDR2 FQNEAQ (reference sequence). DNA of the CDR3: TGTGCCAGCAGCTTGGGGGACAGGGGGCCCCGAGAGACCCAGTACTTC. This codes for CASSLGDRGPRETQYF.

The chain links TRBV5-1 to TRBJ1-4; weak D call: TRBD1 (5 bases). Per germline, CDR1 SGHRS and CDR2 YFSETQ. Between the trimmed V and J ends, which lost 5 bases and 7 bases, there was a span of 15 bases. This CDR3 spans 14 amino acids. The CDR3 DNA is TGCGCCAGCAGTTTGTTGGGGGTTGGTGAAAAACTGTTTTTT. Residues: CASSLLGVGEKLFF.

A single count supports this clone. The chain uses TRBV6-1 and TRBJ1-2; D gene uncertain. Germline loops: CDR1 MNHNS, CDR2 SASEGT. The CDR3 contains 12 residues. Trimming removed 1 base from V and 4 bases from J, with 4 bases in between. CDR3 sequence (DNA): TGTGCCAGCAGTGAAGGGCCCTATGGCTACACCTTC. Its translation is CASSEGPYGYTF.

The chain carries TRBV7-6 and TRBJ2-2; D unresolved. This CDR3 contains 12 residues. In germline, CDR1 is SGHVS, CDR2 FNYEAQ. Trimming removed 4 bases from V and 3 bases from J, with 3 bases in between. The CDR3 nucleotides are TGTGCCAGCAGCTATTACACCGGGGAGCTGTTTTTT. Amino acids: CASSYYTGELFF.

The V and J genes are TRBV5-1 and TRBJ2-3; D may correspond to TRBD1 or TRBD2 (5 bases each). Germline V gene data show CDR1 as SGHRS and CDR2 as YFSETQ. Trimming pared 5 bases from V and 4 bases from J, leaving 17 bases between. The CDR3 covers 15 residues. CDR3 in amino acids: CASRLDGLGADTQYF. The DNA for the CDR3 is TGCGCCAGCAGACTGGACGGACTGGGGGCAGATACGCAGTATTTT. Using reference TRBV5-1 and TRBJ2-3 for the parts outside the CDR3, the full variable domain is KAGVTQTPRYLIKTRGQQVTLSCSPISGHRSVSWYQQTPGQGLQFLFEYFSETQRNKGNFPGRFSGRQFSNSRSEMNVSTLELGDSALYLCASRLDGLGADTQYFGPGTRLTVL.

This clone appeared once. J is TRBJ1-1 and V is TRBV5-1, with 10 bases matching TRBD1. CDR3 length equals 15 residues. The germline CDR1 and CDR2 sequences are SGHRS and YFSETQ. With V trimmed by 4 bases and J by 4 bases, 7 bases remained unmatched. CDR3 coding DNA: TGCGCCAGCAGCCCGACAGGGGGCGCGGGCACTGAAGCTTTCTTT. Amino acid sequence: CASSPTGGAGTEAFF.

The chain is built from TRBV5-1 and TRBJ1-2; 7 bases agree with TRBD1. Per the germline V gene, CDR1 is SGHRS and CDR2 is YFSETQ. The CDR3 is made up of 15 amino acids. Trimming at V came to 4 bases and at J to 0 bases, leaving 6 bases not matched to a gene. The CDR3: CASSPLGQANYGYTF. CDR3 bases: TGCGCCAGCAGCCCCCTTGGACAGGCTAACTATGGCTACACCTTC.

This chain links TRBV5-3 with TRBJ2-1, with TRBD1 matching over 9 bases. TRBV5-3 is recorded as an ORF, its role being uncertain. The CDR3 contains 16 residues. The V gene end was trimmed by 4 bases and the J gene end by 3 bases; junction bases not matched to a gene: 8. CDR3 sequence (DNA): TGTGCCAGAAGCCCGCCGGGACAGGGATTCTACAATGAGCAGTTCTTC. Translating it yields CARSPPGQGFYNEQFF.

The chain combines TRBV19 with TRBJ2-7, with 7 positions matching TRBD2. The V gene end was trimmed by 4 bases and the J gene end by 3 bases; junction bases not matched to a gene: 3. CDR3 length: 13 amino acids. Germline values: CDR1 LNHDA, CDR2 SQIVND (reference sequence). The CDR3: CASSREGYYEQYF. The CDR3 nucleotides are TGTGCCAGTAGTAGGGAGGGGTACTACGAGCAGTACTTC.

The V call is TRBV28, the J call TRBJ2-5; perhaps TRBD1 as D (5 bases). This CDR3 contains 12 residues. Looked up from germline, CDR1 is MDHEN and CDR2 is SYDVKM. The germline V and J ends were trimmed by 2 bases and 5 bases, with 6 bases remaining between them. This CDR3 is CASSLDSETQYF. The CDR3, as DNA: TGTGCCAGCAGTTTAGACAGTGAGACCCAGTACTTC.